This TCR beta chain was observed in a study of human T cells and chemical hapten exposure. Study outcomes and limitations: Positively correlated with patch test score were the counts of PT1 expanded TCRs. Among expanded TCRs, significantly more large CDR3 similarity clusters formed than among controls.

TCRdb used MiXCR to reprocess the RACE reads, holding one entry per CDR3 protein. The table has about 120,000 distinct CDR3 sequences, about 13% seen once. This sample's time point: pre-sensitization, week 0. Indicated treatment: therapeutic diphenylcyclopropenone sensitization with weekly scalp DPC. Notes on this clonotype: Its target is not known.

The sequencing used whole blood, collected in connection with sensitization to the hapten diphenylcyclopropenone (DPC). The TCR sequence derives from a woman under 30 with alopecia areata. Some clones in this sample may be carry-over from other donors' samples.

CDR3 in DNA: TGCGCCAGCAGCTTGGACAGCCTTAACTATGGCTACACCTTC. It codes for CASSLDSLNYGYTF. The rearrangement joins TRBV5-1 to TRBJ1-2; D is unresolved. The CDR3 is 14 residues long. V was clipped by 0 bases and J by 1 base, with 7 bases between them. In germline, CDR1 is SGHRS, CDR2 YFSETQ.